This is a list of T cell receptor beta chains from one sample in a study of T-cell memory formation after mild COVID-19. TCRdb fed the 5' RACE reads into MiXCR, producing one record per CDR3 protein. The table lists 400,000 to 500,000 distinct CDR3 sequences, 20% to 30% of them singletons, with around 9% in the top ten. The specimen was PBMCs or a T cell subset sorted from them (not recorded which). Receptors were obtained from an adult woman who had mild COVID-19 (a few samples of this study predate the infection). Cell type and time point are not known. Both conserved end residues are part of each CDR3.

J: TRBJ1-5
V: TRBV20-1
CDR3: CSARAAGIGSNQPQHF

J: TRBJ1-2
V: TRBV18
CDR3: CASSPRHGVGEYGYTF

J: TRBJ1-5
V: TRBV20-1
CDR3: CSARGTGLGQPQHF

J: TRBJ2-2
V: TRBV7-9
CDR3: CASSPRRDSTGELFF

J: TRBJ2-4
V: TRBV7-3
CDR3: CASSSVTVAKNIQYF

J: TRBJ1-1
V: TRBV3-1
CDR3: CASSDRGGTEAFF

J: TRBJ2-7
V: TRBV7-2
CDR3: CASSPPGIAGGKSEQYF

J: TRBJ2-7
V: TRBV3-1
CDR3: CASSHYREPPYEQYF

J: TRBJ2-7
V: TRBV5-1
CDR3: CASSLRASGDSSYEQYF

J: TRBJ2-7
V: TRBV6-5
CDR3: CASRLFDEQYF

J: TRBJ2-3
V: TRBV4-3
CDR3: CASSQGLAGRTDTQYF

J: TRBJ1-2
V: TRBV7-9
CDR3: CASSPSPGSYGYTF

J: TRBJ1-1
V: TRBV7-9
CDR3: CASSRQGVNTEAFF

J: TRBJ1-1
V: TRBV9
CDR3: CASSVGSRVGTEAFF

J: TRBJ1-1
V: TRBV7-3
CDR3: CASSSPPLNTEAFF

J: TRBJ2-1
V: TRBV18
CDR3: CASYIGTGRDEQFF

J: TRBJ1-4
V: TRBV4-1
CDR3: CASSQDWTGLVNEKLFF

J: TRBJ2-1
V: TRBV12-3/TRBV12-4
CDR3: CASSFWLAGWDNEQFF

J: TRBJ2-7
V: TRBV29-1
CDR3: CSAGLAGKYEQYF

J: TRBJ2-7
V: TRBV29-1
CDR3: CSGQFDRGPAYEQYF

J: TRBJ2-2
V: TRBV24-1
CDR3: CATRAFANTGELFF

J: TRBJ1-3
V: TRBV29-1
CDR3: CSVQQGAGNTIYF

J: TRBJ2-7
V: TRBV5-1
CDR3: CASSLSGTYEQYF

J: TRBJ2-3
V: TRBV14
CDR3: CASSPQSNTQYF

J: TRBJ2-1
V: TRBV29-1
CDR3: CSVPGDRRPSEQFF

J: TRBJ1-6
V: TRBV11-2
CDR3: CASSLGTGVSPLHF

J: TRBJ2-3
V: TRBV5-1
CDR3: CASSSKRELTDTQYF

J: TRBJ2-3
V: TRBV5-1
CDR3: CASLRETTDTQYF

J: TRBJ2-2
V: TRBV25-1
CDR3: CASSGLPNTGELFF

J: TRBJ2-3
V: TRBV11-1
CDR3: CASSLFRYAGYTQYF

J: TRBJ1-1
V: TRBV6-5
CDR3: CASKSPTGRRVEAFF

J: TRBJ2-3
V: TRBV14
CDR3: CASSPPWGEITDTQYF

J: TRBJ2-2
V: TRBV9
CDR3: CASSHPLAGNTGELFF

J: TRBJ1-3
V: TRBV24-1
CDR3: CATSDSRGSGNTIYF

J: TRBJ1-2
V: TRBV9
CDR3: CASSGLYGYTF

J: TRBJ2-7
V: TRBV4-1
CDR3: CASSLDSKRGYEQYF

J: TRBJ1-1
V: TRBV5-1
CDR3: CASSPVPGQGPGTEAFF

J: TRBJ2-7
V: TRBV6-2/TRBV6-3
CDR3: CASSGTHQFRSSYEQYF

J: TRBJ1-1
V: TRBV25-1
CDR3: CASSEGGEWYTEAFF

J: TRBJ2-3
V: TRBV12-3/TRBV12-4
CDR3: CASSRDRAQYF

J: TRBJ2-7
V: TRBV24-1
CDR3: CATRPPERKGDYEQYF

J: TRBJ1-4
V: TRBV5-6
CDR3: CASSQEGSRPTNEKLFF

J: TRBJ2-5
V: TRBV7-8
CDR3: CASSRDGQETQYF

J: TRBJ2-7
V: TRBV7-6
CDR3: CASSPSGVYEQYF

J: TRBJ2-1
V: TRBV25-1
CDR3: CASSRQGDYNEQFF

J: TRBJ1-2
V: TRBV12-3/TRBV12-4
CDR3: CASSPGRGGYTF

J: TRBJ2-5
V: TRBV5-1
CDR3: CASSDRGPGETQYF

J: TRBJ2-1
V: TRBV20-1
CDR3: CSARTGHEQFF

J: TRBJ2-7
V: TRBV7-9
CDR3: CASSSPKLYSSGRGYEQYF

J: TRBJ2-7
V: TRBV4-1
CDR3: CASSQELAGLAYYEQYF